This T cell receptor (beta chain) appears in the sequencing data of a study of beta chain features in type 1 diabetes. Study information: There was similarity between patients and healthy donors in age, gender and cell yields.

Turning to this clone: What it recognizes is unknown.

CDR1 is ENHRY, CDR2 SYGVKD, per germline. This CDR3 spans 13 amino acids. V shed 1 base and J shed 4 bases, with 8 bases lying between them. The study's findings and limits: Cells expressing TCR highly could be over-represented by cDNA sequencing. VDJ junctions sequenced from type 1 diabetes patients showed fewer insertions and more deletions. Shortening that was moderate but significant affected the TCRB CDR3s of Type 1 diabetes patients in all four CD4+ subsets.

Expressed TCRB transcripts were sequenced, since all the RNA that had been isolated was reverse transcribed. Sequenced by immunoSEQ multiplex PCR; TCRdb stores in-frame clones only, minus some. The data contain 150,000 to 200,000 clones, around 63% of them singletons. V gene TRBV10-3 combines with J gene TRBJ2-7; D call uncertain. The material sequenced was naive CD4+ T cells from blood. The sequence was obtained from a man aged 25-40 years with type 1 diabetes. The CDR3 reads CAISEFDLYEQYF. The CDR3 DNA follows: TGTGCCATCAGTGAGTTTGACTTATACGAGCAGTACTTC.